This TCR beta chain was recorded in a study of OX40 agonist ivuxolimab in advanced cancers. About the research overall: Dose-escalation patients were diagnosed with hepatocellular carcinoma, melanoma, renal cell cancer or head and neck cancer. General observations from the study: Circulating CD4+ and CD8+ T cells showed clonal expansion by week 6 at 0.1 to 3.0 mg/kg.

V lost 2 bases to trimming and J lost 12 bases, with 8 bases between them. The CDR3 is made up of 11 amino acids. CDR1 and CDR2 from the germline V gene are WSHSY and SAAADI. Using immunoSEQ multiplex PCR, the repertoire was profiled, and TCRdb retains in-frame clones only, with some absent. The sample includes approximately 80,000 clones, approximately 90% of them seen just once. On this clone itself: Its antigen is undetermined.

The clonotype comes from an adult with an advanced solid tumor such as melanoma, head and neck, liver or kidney cancer. Sequences were derived from CD4+ or CD8+ T cells sorted from blood, sampled in a trial of the OX40 agonist ivuxolimab. The chain links TRBV10-2 to TRBJ2-1; possibly TRBD1 or TRBD2 for D (6 bases each). The CDR3 loop is CASSERGRQFF. CDR3 bases: TGCGCCAGCAGTGAGCGGGGGCGGCAGTTCTTC.